Detailed here is one T cell receptor (beta chain). This clone showed up just a few times. The target of this receptor is not known. Qualities for individual bases were not recorded, and no much larger clone is one base off. TCRbeta CDR3 regions were amplified from genomic DNA using the immunoSEQ Assay, a bias-controlled multiplex PCR. The paper's data handling went like this. Nucleated cell counts per sample were estimated from amplification of reference gene primers within the assay. To quantify the absolute abundance of each unique TCRbeta CDR3 rearrangement, sequence reads were collapsed and filtered. For each sample, productive Simpson clonality was calculated by taking the square root of Simpson's diversity index across productive rearrangements. This immuneACCESS table, as held by TCRdb, lists in-frame sequences with V and J called but not all clones. Of the missing ones, under half trace to an unresolved V gene in checked studies; the others have no known cause. From that table come the V and J calls and clone size; the DNA was used to work out D and trimming. In this sample the table shows about 95,000 clones, approximately 80% of which occur a single time. Jointly, the top ten make up 24% of the sample.

The data belong to a study of blood T cell repertoires in COVID-19 (dated by TCRdb to the early 2020s). With regard to the full study: Collaborator samples came from the United States, Italy and Spain and covered acute and convalescent phases of COVID-19. The material from the prospective study consisted of cDNA or gDNA derived from T cells, B-cell-depleted T cells, or PBMCs. Deeply sampled blood TCRbeta repertoires from subjects exposed to, actively infected with, or recovered from COVID-19 were included in the dataset. A freely available public database, intended as a resource for researchers studying the immune response to SARS-CoV-2, is where the repertoires were released. Samples were obtained from the ongoing ImmuneRACE study (first 160 participants) and from 1,000 to 1,500 subjects provided by 6 global collaborators. A de-identified subject ID, COVID-19 status, age in years and sex were almost always included in the sample metadata. Where available, HLA class I and class II types were taken from metadata supplied by the sample provider and were not determined by assay-based typing. Points the paper makes about the study in general: The quantity of clinical and demographic metadata differed by source and by participant and was supplied without curation.

The junction carries 3 bases between V and J, which are trimmed by 1 base and 7 bases respectively. The germline V gene specifies SGHTS as CDR1 and YDEGEE as CDR2. The CDR3 sequence holds 11 residues, the cysteine and phenylalanine included. The retained sequence is limited to the CDR3, 33 bases, with the frame set at the first base. Each collaborating institution followed its own protocols to collect whole blood in K2EDTA tubes. For TCRbeta analysis, collaborator samples were shipped as frozen whole blood, as isolated PBMCs, or as DNA extracted from either sample type. The material sequenced was peripheral blood. The clonotype originates from a human donor in a cohort sampled during active COVID-19. The chain is made from TRBV5-8 and TRBJ1-5; too little of a D gene remains to name it. The CDR3 amino acid sequence is: CASSLSQPQHF. The DNA reads TGTGCCAGCAGCTTGAGCCAGCCCCAGCATTTT.